The text below deals with one T cell receptor beta chain. Antigen specificity is unknown. The data are from a study of cytomegalovirus exposure and HLA in healthy donors. Study outcomes and limitations: Accurate HLA-A and HLA-B prediction from TCR beta sequences was reported for most subjects. A list of roughly 160 TCR beta chains associated with cytomegalovirus was given.

Among the donors, all were healthy bone marrow donors. The PCR ran on 60 Vbeta and 13 Jbeta primers. Data came from immunoSEQ multiplex PCR; TCRdb stores just in-frame clones and leaves some out. The sample has about 150,000 clones, roughly 70% seen once. The CDR3 is made up of 16 amino acids. Germline V gene lookup returns CDR1 SQVTM and CDR2 ANQGSEA. With V trimmed by 0 bases and J by 2 bases, 3 bases remained unmatched. The rearrangement uses TRBV29-1 and TRBJ2-6, with 8 bases aligning to TRBD2. The clonotype comes from a man aged 30-40 years in good health and CMV-seronegative. Sequenced: PBMCs. The DNA for the CDR3 is TGCAGCGTTGAAGAAATCGGGGGGGCTGGGGCCAACGTCCTGACTTTC. It specifies CSVEEIGGAGANVLTF.